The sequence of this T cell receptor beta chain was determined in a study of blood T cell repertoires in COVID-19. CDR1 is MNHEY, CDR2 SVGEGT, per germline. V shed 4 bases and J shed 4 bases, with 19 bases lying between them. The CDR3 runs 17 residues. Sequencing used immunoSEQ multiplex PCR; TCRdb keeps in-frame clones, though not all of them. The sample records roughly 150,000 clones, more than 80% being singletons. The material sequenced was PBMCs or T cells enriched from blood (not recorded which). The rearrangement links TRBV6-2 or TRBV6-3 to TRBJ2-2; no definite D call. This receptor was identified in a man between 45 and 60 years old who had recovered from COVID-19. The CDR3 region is CASSSPPRNSRTGELFF. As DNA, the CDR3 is TGTGCCAGCAGTTCTCCACCGAGGAATTCCCGCACCGGGGAGCTGTTTTTT.